The 17 T cell receptor beta chains reported below all come from one sample, sequenced in a study of blood T cell repertoires in COVID-19. Some clones are missing from TCRdb's copy, which holds only in-frame ones; the method was immunoSEQ multiplex PCR. Seen here are approximately 62,000 clones, more than 80% observed once, and the top ten hold 15%. Sequences were obtained from peripheral blood. The receptors were sampled from a man aged 80 or over with acute or convalescent COVID-19.

Here the CDR3 reads CASRGPGQGNNEQFF. The CDR3 bases are TGCGCCAGCAGGGGGCCGGGACAGGGAAACAATGAGCAGTTCTTC. The rearrangement joins TRBV5-1 to TRBJ2-1, with 9 nucleotides matching TRBD1. V lost 5 bases to trimming and J lost 5 bases; unmatched junction nucleotides: 8. This CDR3 spans 15 amino acids. CDR1 and CDR2 from the germline V gene are SGHRS and YFSETQ.

This clone turned up a few times. The chain carries TRBV3-1 (or the pseudogene TRBV3-2) and TRBJ1-2; D unclear. The germline V gene encodes CDR1 LGHDT and CDR2 YNNKEL (reference sequence). This CDR3 is 13 amino acids long. V was trimmed by 2 bases and J by 4 bases, leaving 8 bases between them. Here the CDR3 reads CASSQTESYGYTF. The CDR3 DNA is TGTGCCAGCAGCCAAACGGAGAGCTATGGCTACACCTTC.

The chain has TRBV2 and TRBJ1-2, with 8 bases identical to TRBD1. In germline, CDR1 is SNHLY, CDR2 FYNNEI. The CDR3 extends over 12 amino acids. Trimming removed 10 bases from V and 2 bases from J; junction bases left unmatched: 3. The CDR3 nucleotides are TGTGCCAACGGACAGGGAAACTATGGCTACACCTTC. Its protein is CANGQGNYGYTF.

This chain connects TRBV19 to TRBJ1-1; no definite D call. The germline CDR1 and CDR2 sequences are LNHDA and SQIVND (reference sequence). Between the trimmed V and J ends, which lost 4 bases and 3 bases, there was a span of 12 bases. The CDR3 is 14 residues long. The DNA for the CDR3 is TGTGCCAGTAGTACGGAAGCGGCGGACACTGAAGCTTTCTTT. Amino acid sequence: CASSTEAADTEAFF.

J is TRBJ2-1 and V is TRBV11-2, with TRBD2 matching over 7 bases. Germline V gene data show CDR1 as SGHAT and CDR2 as FQNNGV. CDR3 size: 15 residues. V gave up 0 bases and J gave up 7 bases; unmatched junction bases: 6. CDR3 residues: CASSLDTGGWNEQFF. Written as DNA, the CDR3 is TGTGCCAGCAGCTTAGATACGGGGGGTTGGAATGAGCAGTTCTTC.

This rearrangement joins TRBV7-8 to TRBJ2-3; perhaps TRBD1 as D (6 bases). V was clipped by 1 base and J by 8 bases, with 16 bases between them. Germline V gene sequence: CDR1 SGHVS, CDR2 FQNEAQ. CDR3 length: 15 residues. The CDR3 region is CASSLGPRDTTTQYF. In nucleotides, the CDR3 is TGTGCCAGCAGCTTAGGCCCCCGGGACACGACTACGCAGTATTTT.

A few counts support this clone. The chain has TRBV7-3 and TRBJ1-1; TRBD1 is a possible D gene (6 bases). The ends were cut back, 1 base at V and 5 bases at J, with 11 bases in the middle. Germline CDR1 is SGHTA and CDR2 is FQGTGA. This CDR3 is built from 14 residues. The CDR3 loop is CASSLIGGQTEAFF. As DNA, the CDR3 is TGTGCCAGCAGCTTAATCGGGGGGCAGACTGAAGCTTTCTTT.

The rearrangement links TRBV2 to TRBJ2-7, with no clear D. CDR1 and CDR2 (germline): SNHLY, FYNNEI. The CDR3 length is 12 residues. The germline V and J ends were trimmed by 6 bases and 3 bases, with 9 bases remaining between them. CDR3 protein: CASRASGYEQYF. The CDR3 nucleotides read TGTGCCAGCAGGGCCTCGGGCTACGAGCAGTACTTC. The variable domain in full, with the rest retrieved from reference TRBV2 and TRBJ2-7, is EPEVTQTPSHQVTQMGQEVILRCVPISNHLYFYWYRQILGQKVEFLVSFYNNEISEKSEIFDDQFSVERPDGSNFTLKIRSTKLEDSAMYFCASRASGYEQYFGPGTRLTVT.

The V and J genes are TRBV19 and TRBJ2-7; possibly TRBD2 for D (6 bases). The CDR3 loop spans 14 amino acids. Germline CDR1 and CDR2: LNHDA and SQIVND (reference sequence). The ends were cut back, 4 bases at V and 1 base at J, with 11 bases in the middle. In DNA, the CDR3 is TGTGCCAGTAGTAAAACCGGGGGATCCTACGAGCAGTACTTC. Translating gives CASSKTGGSYEQYF.

The chain is built from TRBV5-1 and TRBJ1-4; 8 bases line up with TRBD1. J gave up 0 bases and V 4 bases, and 11 bases lay outside the gene matches. The CDR3 consists of 18 residues. Germline values: CDR1 SGHRS, CDR2 YFSETQ. The CDR3 DNA reads TGCGCCAGCAGCCCACGGACAGGGACAATCGCAACTAATGAAAAACTGTTTTTT. This gives the protein CASSPRTGTIATNEKLFF.

This sequence joins TRBV2 and TRBJ1-3; a possible D gene is TRBD1 (6 bases). Trimming removed 5 bases from V and 4 bases from J, with 12 bases in between. CDR1 SNHLY and CDR2 FYNNEI come from the germline V gene. This CDR3 is built from 14 residues. CDR3 DNA: TGTGCCAGCAGTTCCGGGACAACCGGAAACACCATATATTTT. This codes for CASSSGTTGNTIYF. The variable domain in full, with the rest retrieved from reference TRBV2 and TRBJ1-3, is EPEVTQTPSHQVTQMGQEVILRCVPISNHLYFYWYRQILGQKVEFLVSFYNNEISEKSEIFDDQFSVERPDGSNFTLKIRSTKLEDSAMYFCASSSGTTGNTIYFGEGSWLTVV.

The chain recombines TRBV28 with TRBJ2-3, with D possibly being TRBD2 (5 bases). The CDR3 runs to 13 residues. Trimming shortened V by 3 bases and J by 8 bases, and 12 bases separated the two germline ends. Germline V CDR1 and CDR2: MDHEN, SYDVKM. The CDR3 protein is CASSFGAGGTQYF. CDR3 DNA: TGTGCCAGCAGTTTCGGAGCCGGAGGTACGCAGTATTTT.

V usage is TRBV6-2 or TRBV6-3 and J usage is TRBJ2-7, with 7 bases aligning to TRBD2. The CDR3 runs 19 residues. The germline CDR1 and CDR2 sequences are MNHEY and SVGEGT. V gave up 4 bases and J gave up 0 bases; unmatched junction bases: 18. The CDR3 region is CASSSPGKRGGYSSYEQYF. In nucleotides, the CDR3 is TGTGCCAGCAGTTCGCCCGGCAAGCGGGGTGGTTACTCCTCCTACGAGCAGTACTTC.

V gene TRBV19 combines with J gene TRBJ1-6; possibly TRBD1 for D (5 bases). CDR3 length equals 14 residues. Germline assignment: CDR1 LNHDA and CDR2 SQIVND (reference sequence). Trimming removed 5 bases from V and 7 bases from J, with 12 bases in between. CDR3 residues: CASSRGVWNSPLHF. The CDR3 bases are TGTGCCAGTAGTCGGGGGGTTTGGAATTCACCCCTCCACTTT.

As concerns this clone: One end of the junction does not line up with germline, which may come from a read error. This chain uses TRBV7-9 with TRBJ2-2; 9 bases are a match to TRBD1. The CDR3 spans 12 residues. Germline loops: CDR1 SEHNR, CDR2 FQNEAQ (reference sequence). The CDR3 DNA follows: TGTGCCAGCAGCCGTTTACAGGGGGCGCTGTTTTTT. This encodes CASSRLQGALFF. The whole variable domain, remainder taken from reference TRBV7-9 and TRBJ2-2, is DTGVSQNPRHKITKRGQNVTFRCDPISEHNRLYWYRQTLGQGPEFLTYFQNEAQLEKSRLLSDRFSAERPKGSFSTLEIQRTEQGDSAMYLCASSRLQGALFFGEGSRLTVL.

This chain uses TRBV30 with TRBJ1-1, with D tentatively TRBD1 (6 bases). With 1 base removed from V and 6 bases from J, the gap between germline ends came to 9 bases. Germline V gene lookup returns CDR1 GTSNPN and CDR2 SVGIG (reference sequence). The CDR3 runs to 12 residues. CDR3 sequence: CAWSEGGAEAFF. In DNA form, the CDR3 reads TGTGCCTGGAGTGAAGGGGGGGCTGAAGCTTTCTTT.

This chain uses TRBV5-1 with TRBJ2-5, with D possibly matching TRBD2 (6 bases). The germline V gene encodes CDR1 SGHRS and CDR2 YFSETQ. The CDR3 totals 14 residues. Trimming pared 2 bases from V and 4 bases from J, leaving 12 bases between. The CDR3 sequence: CASSFGQGGETQYF. Here the CDR3 DNA reads TGCGCCAGCAGCTTCGGTCAGGGAGGAGAGACCCAGTACTTC.